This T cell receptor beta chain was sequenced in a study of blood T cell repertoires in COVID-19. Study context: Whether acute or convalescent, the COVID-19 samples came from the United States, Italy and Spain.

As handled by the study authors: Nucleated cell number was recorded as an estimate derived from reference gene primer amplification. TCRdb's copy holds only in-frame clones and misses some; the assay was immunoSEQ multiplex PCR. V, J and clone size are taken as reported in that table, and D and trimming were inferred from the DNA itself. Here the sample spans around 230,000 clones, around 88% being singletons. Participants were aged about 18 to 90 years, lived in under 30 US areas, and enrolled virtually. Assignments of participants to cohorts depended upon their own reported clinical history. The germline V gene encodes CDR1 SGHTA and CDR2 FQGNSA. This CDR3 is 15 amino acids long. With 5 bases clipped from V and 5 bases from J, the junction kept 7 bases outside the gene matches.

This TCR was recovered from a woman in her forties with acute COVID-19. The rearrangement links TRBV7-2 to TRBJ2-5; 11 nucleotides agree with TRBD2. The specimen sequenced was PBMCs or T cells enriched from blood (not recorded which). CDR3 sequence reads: CASSPQLAGDETQYF. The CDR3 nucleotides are TGTGCCAGCAGCCCACAACTAGCGGGAGATGAGACCCAGTACTTC.